Below are 5 T cell receptor beta chains sequenced from a single sample in a study of blood T cell repertoires in COVID-19. The method was immunoSEQ multiplex PCR; TCRdb's version includes in-frame clones alone and lacks a portion of them. The sample includes over 150,000 clones, around 82% of them seen just once. The sample consisted of peripheral blood. These receptors originate from a woman in her sixties or seventies who had recovered from COVID-19.

The rearrangement joins TRBV29-1 to TRBJ1-1; TRBD1 matches 9 bases. The CDR3 contains 12 residues. V lost 7 bases to trimming and J lost 4 bases; unmatched junction nucleotides: 4. Germline lookup yields CDR1 SQVTM and CDR2 ANQGSEA. The CDR3 sequence: CSADRGGTEAFF. The DNA for the CDR3 is TGCAGCGCGGACAGGGGTGGCACTGAAGCTTTCTTT.

This chain's CDR3 is CASSRGWTDTQYF. The CDR3 region has the DNA TGTGCCAGCAGCCGGGGTTGGACAGATACGCAGTATTTT. J is TRBJ2-3 and V is TRBV12-3 or TRBV12-4; perhaps TRBD2 as D (5 bases). The CDR3 runs to 13 residues. Trimming took off 6 bases at V and 3 bases at J, with 10 bases between the two ends.

The CDR3 spells CASSSRGSGGAGQFF. CDR3 coding DNA: TGTGCCAGCAGCTCCCGGGGTAGCGGGGGGGCAGGGCAGTTCTTC. V usage is TRBV11-3 and J usage is TRBJ2-1, with 11 bases that match TRBD2. The CDR3 consists of 15 residues. Germline loops: CDR1 SGHNT, CDR2 YENEEA. V trimming: 4 bases; J trimming: 12 bases; junction bases outside the gene matches: 11.

As for this clone: This CDR3 is also generated by other DNA sequences in the sample. The chain combines TRBV5-8 with TRBJ1-2; 7 nucleotides match TRBD1. In germline, CDR1 is SGHTS, CDR2 YDEGEE. CDR3 length: 14 amino acids. V lost 0 bases, J lost 4 bases, and 3 bases stayed unmatched. The CDR3: CASSLGQGGYGYTF. The CDR3 nucleotides read TGTGCCAGCAGCTTGGGACAGGGTGGCTATGGCTACACCTTC.

The chain is built from TRBV9 and TRBJ2-3, with D possibly matching TRBD1 (7 bases). From germline, CDR1 is SGDLS and CDR2 YYNGEE. Trimming shortened V by 1 base and J by 9 bases, and 18 bases separated the two germline ends. The CDR3 is made up of 15 amino acids. The CDR3: CASSVLGGTAGTQYF. CDR3 in DNA: TGTGCCAGCAGCGTACTTGGGGGGACAGCCGGGACGCAGTATTTT. The full variable domain, in which reference TRBV9 and TRBJ2-3 provide the parts outside the CDR3, is DSGVTQTPKHLITATGQRVTLRCSPRSGDLSVYWYQQSLDQGLQFLIQYYNGEERAKGNILERFSAQQFPDLHSELNLSSLELGDSALYFCASSVLGGTAGTQYFGPGTRLTVL.